This T cell receptor beta chain is drawn from a study of T cell repertoires in cytomegalovirus infection. For the study at large: Epitope selection comprised recently identified HLA-C-restricted CMV epitopes and well-studied HLA-B-restricted CMV epitopes. Matching HLA type and CMV infection were both indicated by public TCR beta signatures. Study-wide findings and caveats: Clonotype analysis showed dominance of the ex vivo response by HLA-C-restricted CMV-specific TCR beta clonotypes. Pooled public TCR beta family frequency picked out CMV carriers with the relevant HLA.

This clonotype has only a few counts. Its specificity is unknown. Losses at the gene ends were 0 bases for V and 5 bases for J; bases not matched to a gene: 13. This CDR3 region has 18 residues. Germline CDR1 reads MNHEY; CDR2 reads SVGAGI. TCRdb independently ran MiXCR on the reads; one entry per CDR3 protein. The profile shows some 940,000 distinct CDR3 sequences, about a third of them singletons. The starting material was cultured CD8+ T cells from PBMCs, obtained from culture after CMV antigen stimulation. This clonotype was obtained from a human donor in good health (CMV status not recorded). Some clones in this sample may be carry-over from other donors' samples. V and J are TRBV6-5 and TRBJ2-3, with 8 bases that match TRBD2. CDR3 coding DNA: TGTGCCAGCAGTTACTCGAGGTTTGGAGCGGGGGAGGTAGATACGCAGTATTTT. Encoded protein: CASSYSRFGAGEVDTQYF.